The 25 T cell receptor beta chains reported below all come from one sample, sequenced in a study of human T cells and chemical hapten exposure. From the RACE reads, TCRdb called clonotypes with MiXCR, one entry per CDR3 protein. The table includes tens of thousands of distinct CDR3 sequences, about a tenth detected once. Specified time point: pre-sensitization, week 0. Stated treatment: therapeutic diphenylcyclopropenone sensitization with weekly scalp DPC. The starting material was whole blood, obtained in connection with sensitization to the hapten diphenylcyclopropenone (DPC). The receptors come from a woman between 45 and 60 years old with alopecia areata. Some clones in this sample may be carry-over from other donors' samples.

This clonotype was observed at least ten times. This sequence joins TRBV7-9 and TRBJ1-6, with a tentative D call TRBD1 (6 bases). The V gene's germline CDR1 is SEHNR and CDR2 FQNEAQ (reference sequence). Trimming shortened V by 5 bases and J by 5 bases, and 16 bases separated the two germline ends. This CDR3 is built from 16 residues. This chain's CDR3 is CASSPGGGRDNSPLHF. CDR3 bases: TGTGCCAGCAGCCCAGGTGGGGGGCGGGATAATTCACCCCTCCACTTT.

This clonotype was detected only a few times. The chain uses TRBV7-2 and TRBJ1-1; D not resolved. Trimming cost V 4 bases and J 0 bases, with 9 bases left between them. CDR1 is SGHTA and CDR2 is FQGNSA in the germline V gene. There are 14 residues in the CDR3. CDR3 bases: TGTGCCAGCAGCTCGCCCCCTTTGAACACTGAAGCTTTCTTT. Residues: CASSSPPLNTEAFF.

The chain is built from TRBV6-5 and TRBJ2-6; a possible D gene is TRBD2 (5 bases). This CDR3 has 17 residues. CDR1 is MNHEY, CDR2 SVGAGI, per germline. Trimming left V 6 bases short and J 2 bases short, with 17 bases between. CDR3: CASRTQQRGAGANVLTF. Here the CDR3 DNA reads TGTGCCAGCAGGACACAACAACGGGGAGCTGGGGCCAACGTCCTGACTTTC.

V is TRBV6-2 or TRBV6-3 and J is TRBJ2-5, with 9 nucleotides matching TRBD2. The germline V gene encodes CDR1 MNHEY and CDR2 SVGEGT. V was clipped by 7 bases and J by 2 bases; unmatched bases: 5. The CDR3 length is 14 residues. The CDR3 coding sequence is TGTGCCAGCACGACTAGCGGCAAACAAGAGACCCAGTACTTC. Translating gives CASTTSGKQETQYF.

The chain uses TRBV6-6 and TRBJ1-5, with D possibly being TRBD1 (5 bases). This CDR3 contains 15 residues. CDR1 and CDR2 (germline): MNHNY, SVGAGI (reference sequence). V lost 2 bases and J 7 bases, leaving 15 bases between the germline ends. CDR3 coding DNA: TGTGCCAGCAGTTACGACAGTACCTTTATCCAGCCCCAGCATTTT. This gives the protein CASSYDSTFIQPQHF.

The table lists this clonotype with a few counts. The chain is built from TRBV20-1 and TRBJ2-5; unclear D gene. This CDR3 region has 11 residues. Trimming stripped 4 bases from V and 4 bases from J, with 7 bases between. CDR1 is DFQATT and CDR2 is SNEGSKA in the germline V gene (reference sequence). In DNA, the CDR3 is TGCAGTGCTAATCACAGAGAGACCCAGTACTTC. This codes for CSANHRETQYF.

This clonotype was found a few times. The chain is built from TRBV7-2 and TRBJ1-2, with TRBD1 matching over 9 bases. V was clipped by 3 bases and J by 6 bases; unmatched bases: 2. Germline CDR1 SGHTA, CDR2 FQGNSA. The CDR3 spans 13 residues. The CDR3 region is CASSLRDRDGYTF. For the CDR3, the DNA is TGTGCCAGCAGCTTGAGGGACAGGGATGGCTACACCTTC.

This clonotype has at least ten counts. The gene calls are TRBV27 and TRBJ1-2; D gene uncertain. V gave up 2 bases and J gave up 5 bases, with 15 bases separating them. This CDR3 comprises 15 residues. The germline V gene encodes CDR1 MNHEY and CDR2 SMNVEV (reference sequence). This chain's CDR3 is CASSLRTDRSYGYTF. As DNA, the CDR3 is TGTGCCAGCAGTTTAAGGACGGATAGATCTTATGGCTACACCTTC.

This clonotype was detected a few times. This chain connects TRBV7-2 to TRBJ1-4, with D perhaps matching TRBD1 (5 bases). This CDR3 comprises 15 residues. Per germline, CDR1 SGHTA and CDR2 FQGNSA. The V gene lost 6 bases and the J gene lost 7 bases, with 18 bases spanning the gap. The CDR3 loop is CASSFTASRGEKLFF. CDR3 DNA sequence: TGTGCCAGCAGTTTTACGGCATCGAGGGGTGAAAAACTGTTTTTT. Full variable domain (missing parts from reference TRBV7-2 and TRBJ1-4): GAGVSQSPSNKVTEKGKDVELRCDPISGHTALYWYRQSLGQGLEFLIYFQGNSAPDKSGLPSDRFSAERTGGSVSTLTIQRTQQEDSAVYLCASSFTASRGEKLFFGSGTQLSVL.

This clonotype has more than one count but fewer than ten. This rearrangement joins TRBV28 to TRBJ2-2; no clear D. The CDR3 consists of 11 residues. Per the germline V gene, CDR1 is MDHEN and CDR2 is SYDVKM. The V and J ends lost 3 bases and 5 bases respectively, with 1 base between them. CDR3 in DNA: TGTGCCAGCAGTTTGACCGGGGAGCTGTTTTTT. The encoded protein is CASSLTGELFF.

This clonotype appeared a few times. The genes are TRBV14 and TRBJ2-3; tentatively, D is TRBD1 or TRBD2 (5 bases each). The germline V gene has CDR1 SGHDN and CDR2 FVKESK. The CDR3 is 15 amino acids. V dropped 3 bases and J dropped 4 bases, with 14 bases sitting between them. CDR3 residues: CASSQRGLSSDTQYF. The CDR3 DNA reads TGTGCCAGCAGCCAGAGGGGCCTATCATCAGATACGCAGTATTTT.

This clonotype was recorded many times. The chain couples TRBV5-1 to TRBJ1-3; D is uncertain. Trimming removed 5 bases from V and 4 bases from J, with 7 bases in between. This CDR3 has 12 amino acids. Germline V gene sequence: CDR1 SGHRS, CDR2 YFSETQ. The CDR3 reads CASRSEGNTIYF. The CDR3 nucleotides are TGCGCCAGCAGGAGCGAAGGAAACACCATATATTTT.

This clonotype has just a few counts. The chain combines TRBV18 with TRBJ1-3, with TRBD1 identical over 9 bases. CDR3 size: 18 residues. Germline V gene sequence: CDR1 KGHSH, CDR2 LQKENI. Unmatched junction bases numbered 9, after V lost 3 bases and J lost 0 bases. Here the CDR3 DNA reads TGTGCCAGCTCACCGAGCGCAACAGGGGGCGGCTCTGGAAACACCATATATTTT. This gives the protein CASSPSATGGGSGNTIYF.

The CDR3 DNA sequence: TGTGCCAGCAGCTTAGCGGGACAGGGAATAACTTTCTTT. Protein sequence: CASSLAGQGITFF. V usage is TRBV7-9 and J usage is TRBJ1-1, with 9 bases that match TRBD1. The V segment lost 0 bases and the J segment 12 bases; nucleotides outside the gene matches: 5. This CDR3 contains 13 residues. Germline-derived CDR1 and CDR2 are SEHNR and FQNEAQ (reference sequence).

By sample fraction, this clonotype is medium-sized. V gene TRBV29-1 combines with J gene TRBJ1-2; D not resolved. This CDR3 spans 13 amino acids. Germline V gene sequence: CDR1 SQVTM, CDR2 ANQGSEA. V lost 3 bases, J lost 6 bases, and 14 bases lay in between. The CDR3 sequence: CSVELGARHGYTF. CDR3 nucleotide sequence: TGCAGCGTTGAGCTAGGAGCCCGTCATGGCTACACCTTC.

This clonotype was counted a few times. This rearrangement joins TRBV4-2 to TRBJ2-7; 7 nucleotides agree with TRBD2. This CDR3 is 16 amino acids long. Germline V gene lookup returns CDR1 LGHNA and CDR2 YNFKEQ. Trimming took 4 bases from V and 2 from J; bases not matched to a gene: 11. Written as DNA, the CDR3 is TGTGCCAGCAGCCTAACAGGTAGCGGGCTAGCCTACGAGCAGTACTTC. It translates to CASSLTGSGLAYEQYF.

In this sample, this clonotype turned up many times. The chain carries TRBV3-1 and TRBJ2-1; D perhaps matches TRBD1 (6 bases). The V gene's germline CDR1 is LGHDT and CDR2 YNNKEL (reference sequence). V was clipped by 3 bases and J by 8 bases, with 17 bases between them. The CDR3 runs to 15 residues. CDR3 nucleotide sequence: TGTGCCAGCAGCCAGGGGGCCAACAGGGACGATGAGCAGTTCTTC. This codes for CASSQGANRDDEQFF.

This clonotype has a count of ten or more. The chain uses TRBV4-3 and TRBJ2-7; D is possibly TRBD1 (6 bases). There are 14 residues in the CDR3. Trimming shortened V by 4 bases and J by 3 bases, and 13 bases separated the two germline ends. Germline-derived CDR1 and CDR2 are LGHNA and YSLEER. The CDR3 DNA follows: TGCGCCAGCAGCCGATCGAGAGGGGGCTACGAGCAGTACTTC. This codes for CASSRSRGGYEQYF.

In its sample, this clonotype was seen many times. Here the CDR3 reads CASSQADTSHYEQYF. The CDR3 DNA is TGTGCCAGCAGCCAAGCGGACACCTCTCACTACGAGCAGTACTTC. The genes are TRBV4-2 and TRBJ2-7, with D possibly being TRBD1 (5 bases). Per the germline V gene, CDR1 is LGHNA and CDR2 is YNFKEQ. Trimming shortened V by 1 base and J by 3 bases, and 13 bases separated the two germline ends. CDR3 length: 15 residues.

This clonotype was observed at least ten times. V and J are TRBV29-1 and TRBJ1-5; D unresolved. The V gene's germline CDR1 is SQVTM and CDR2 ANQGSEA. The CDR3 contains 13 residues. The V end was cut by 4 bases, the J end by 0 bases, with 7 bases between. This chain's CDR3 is CSVGGPSNQPQHF. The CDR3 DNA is TGCAGCGTTGGGGGTCCTAGCAATCAGCCCCAGCATTTT.

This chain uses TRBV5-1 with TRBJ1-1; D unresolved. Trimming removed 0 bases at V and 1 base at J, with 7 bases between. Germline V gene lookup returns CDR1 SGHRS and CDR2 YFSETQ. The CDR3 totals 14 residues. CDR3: CASSLVAGNTEAFF. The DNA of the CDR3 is TGCGCCAGCAGCTTGGTAGCAGGGAACACTGAAGCTTTCTTT. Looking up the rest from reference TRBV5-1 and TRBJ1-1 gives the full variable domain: KAGVTQTPRYLIKTRGQQVTLSCSPISGHRSVSWYQQTPGQGLQFLFEYFSETQRNKGNFPGRFSGRQFSNSRSEMNVSTLELGDSALYLCASSLVAGNTEAFFGQGTRLTVV.

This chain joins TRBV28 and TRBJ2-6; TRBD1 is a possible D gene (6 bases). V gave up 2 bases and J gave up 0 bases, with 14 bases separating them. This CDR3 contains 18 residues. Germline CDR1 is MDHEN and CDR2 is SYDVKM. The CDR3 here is CASSLGGSVRSGANVLTF. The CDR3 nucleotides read TGTGCCAGCAGTTTAGGGGGCAGCGTCCGCTCTGGGGCCAACGTCCTGACTTTC.

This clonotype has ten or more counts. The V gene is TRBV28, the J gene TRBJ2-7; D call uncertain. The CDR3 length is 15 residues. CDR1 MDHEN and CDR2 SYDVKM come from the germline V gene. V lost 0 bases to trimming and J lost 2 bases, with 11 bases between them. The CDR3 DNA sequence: TGTGCCAGCAGTTTATGGGCCAGCCTACCCTACGAGCAGTACTTC. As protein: CASSLWASLPYEQYF.

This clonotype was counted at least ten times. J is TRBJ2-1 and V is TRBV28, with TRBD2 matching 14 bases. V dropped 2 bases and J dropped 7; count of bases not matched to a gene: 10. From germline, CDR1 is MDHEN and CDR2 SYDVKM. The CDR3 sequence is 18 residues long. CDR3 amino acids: CASSLLPGTSGRANEQFF. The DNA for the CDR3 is TGTGCCAGCAGTTTACTACCCGGGACTAGCGGGAGAGCGAATGAGCAGTTCTTC.

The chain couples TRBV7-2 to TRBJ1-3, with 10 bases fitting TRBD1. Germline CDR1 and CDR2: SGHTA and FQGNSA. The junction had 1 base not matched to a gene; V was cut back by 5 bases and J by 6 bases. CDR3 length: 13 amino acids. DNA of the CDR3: TGTGCCAGCAGCGGGACAGGGGTAAACACCATATATTTT. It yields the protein CASSGTGVNTIYF.